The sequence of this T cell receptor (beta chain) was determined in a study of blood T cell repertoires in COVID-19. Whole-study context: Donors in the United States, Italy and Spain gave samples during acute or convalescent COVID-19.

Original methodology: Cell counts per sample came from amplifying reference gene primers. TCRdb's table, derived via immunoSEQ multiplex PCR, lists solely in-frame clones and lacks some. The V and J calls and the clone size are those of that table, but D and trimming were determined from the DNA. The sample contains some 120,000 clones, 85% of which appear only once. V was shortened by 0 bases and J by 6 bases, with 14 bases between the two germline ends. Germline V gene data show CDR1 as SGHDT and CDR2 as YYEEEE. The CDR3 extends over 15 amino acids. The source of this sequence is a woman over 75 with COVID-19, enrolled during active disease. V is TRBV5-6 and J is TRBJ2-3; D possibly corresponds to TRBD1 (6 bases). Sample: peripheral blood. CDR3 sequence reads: CASSLGGRTIDTQYF. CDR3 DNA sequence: TGTGCCAGCAGCTTGGGGGGGCGCACAATTGATACGCAGTATTTT.